The 32 T cell receptor beta chains in this list originate from one sample, sequenced in a study of CD8+CD57+ T cells in acquired aplastic anemia. The template used for profiling TCR beta VDJ and CDR3 was genomic DNA. TCRdb redid the calling of the reads with MiXCR, one entry per CDR3 protein. The data contain some 180,000 distinct CDR3 sequences, approximately 49% of them singletons. The sample was sorted CD4+, CD8+, or CD8+CD57+ T cells (not recorded which) from PBMCs. These receptors came from a human donor in good health.

The chain recombines TRBV29-1 with TRBJ1-3; D may be TRBD1 (6 bases). CDR3 length equals 13 residues. The germline V and J ends were trimmed by 7 bases and 4 bases, with 14 bases remaining between them. The germline CDR1 and CDR2 sequences are SQVTM and ANQGSEA. CDR3 sequence: CSAIQGTGNTIYF. The CDR3 nucleotides read TGCAGCGCCATACAGGGCACAGGAAACACCATATATTTT.

The sample holds many counts of this clonotype. The gene calls are TRBV27 and TRBJ2-3; D call uncertain. The CDR3 contains 14 residues. Germline-derived CDR1 and CDR2 are MNHEY and SMNVEV (reference sequence). Trimming pared 2 bases from V and 0 bases from J, leaving 6 bases between. The CDR3 region is CASSLQTSTDTQYF. For the CDR3, the DNA is TGTGCCAGCAGTTTACAGACTAGCACAGATACGCAGTATTTT.

The CDR3 coding sequence is TGTGCCACCAGTGATTACCTGAGTGGAGGAGCAGATACGCAGTATTTT. It encodes CATSDYLSGGADTQYF. The gene calls are TRBV24-1 and TRBJ2-3, with D maybe TRBD2 (5 bases). CDR1 and CDR2 (germline): KGHDR, SFDVKD. Trimming took off 2 bases at V and 4 bases at J, with 15 bases between the two ends. The CDR3 consists of 16 residues.

V and J are TRBV12-3 or TRBV12-4 and TRBJ2-1; no reliable D call. V shed 8 bases and J shed 5 bases, with 19 bases lying between them. The CDR3 sequence is 15 residues long. The CDR3 DNA reads as TGTGCCAGCGGTTACTTGGCTACTCTGAACAATGAGCAGTTCTTC. This encodes CASGYLATLNNEQFF.

This clonotype was picked up many times. J is TRBJ2-7 and V is TRBV4-3; the D gene is possibly TRBD1 (5 bases). This CDR3 is 17 amino acids long. Germline assignment: CDR1 LGHNA and CDR2 YSLEER. V shed 0 bases and J shed 3 bases, with 18 bases lying between them. The CDR3 loop is CASSQDWGAVTRYEQYF. Here the CDR3 DNA reads TGCGCCAGCAGCCAAGATTGGGGCGCAGTGACCCGCTACGAGCAGTACTTC.

This chain uses TRBV20-1 with TRBJ1-5, with 7 bases matching TRBD1. Germline CDR1 DFQATT, CDR2 SNEGSKA (reference sequence). V trimming: 1 base; J trimming: 4 bases; junction bases outside the gene matches: 1. The CDR3 has 13 residues. CDR3: CSARGQGNQPQHF. The DNA of the CDR3 is TGCAGTGCTAGAGGACAGGGTAATCAGCCCCAGCATTTT.

This clonotype was counted once. The rearrangement uses TRBV2 and TRBJ1-1; D is undetermined. The CDR3 totals 13 residues. Germline CDR1 reads SNHLY; CDR2 reads FYNNEI. Deletions cut 6 bases from V and 0 bases from J, with 8 bases between. The chain's CDR3 is CASRGSVNTEAFF. The CDR3 DNA follows: TGTGCCAGCAGAGGCAGTGTGAACACTGAAGCTTTCTTT.

As for this clonotype: This may stem from a read error, because a much larger clone lies one nucleotide away. The CDR3 carries no conserved terminal phenylalanine or tryptophan, so it likely arises from a read error. The chain carries TRBV7-3 and TRBJ2-3; D might be TRBD1 (5 bases). V was cut by 5 bases and J by 6 bases, with 15 bases left in between. Looked up from germline, CDR1 is SGHTA and CDR2 is FQGTGA. This CDR3 comprises 14 residues. The DNA of the CDR3 is TGTGCCAGCAGCCAAGCCGACAGTTGGGATACGCAGTATTCT. Translation: CASSQADSWDTQYS.

V usage is TRBV10-1 and J usage is TRBJ1-1, with 7 bases identical to TRBD1. CDR1 is WNHNN, CDR2 SYGVQD, per germline (reference sequence). V dropped 5 bases and J dropped 5; count of bases not matched to a gene: 5. The CDR3 runs 13 residues. The CDR3 coding sequence is TGCGCCAGCAGTTCAGACAGGGCGACTGAAGCTTTCTTT. Translation: CASSSDRATEAFF.

This clonotype came up once. V and J are TRBV20-1 and TRBJ2-6; D call uncertain. Trimming pared 6 bases from V and 0 bases from J, leaving 12 bases between. Germline V CDR1 and CDR2: DFQATT, SNEGSKA (reference sequence). The CDR3 spans 15 residues. The CDR3 is CSADGWDSGANVLTF. As DNA, the CDR3 is TGCAGTGCCGACGGTTGGGACTCTGGGGCCAACGTCCTGACTTTC.

V usage is TRBV28 and J usage is TRBJ1-2; D perhaps matches TRBD1 (6 bases). Looked up from germline, CDR1 is MDHEN and CDR2 is SYDVKM. The V end lost 4 bases, the J end lost 3 bases, and 12 bases lay between the germline ends. The CDR3 runs 14 residues. DNA for the CDR3: TGTGCCAGCAGTTCAAGGGGGAGGGACTATGGCTACACCTTC. Translated, it gives CASSSRGRDYGYTF.

V gene TRBV7-2 combines with J gene TRBJ2-7, with TRBD2 matching over 8 bases. V was pared by 11 bases and J by 4 bases, with 10 bases of the junction left unmatched. The CDR3 length is 13 residues. Germline V lookup: CDR1 SGHTA, CDR2 FQGNSA. CDR3 bases: TGTGCCGGCAAGACTAGCGCGGCTTACGAGCAGTACTTC. The encoded protein is CAGKTSAAYEQYF.

The rearrangement joins TRBV6-1 to TRBJ2-1; TRBD1 aligns across 10 bases. CDR3 size: 16 residues. CDR1 and CDR2 (germline): MNHNS, SASEGT. The V and J ends lost 7 bases and 6 bases, in that order; junction bases with no gene match: 12. Written as DNA, the CDR3 is TGTGCCAGCACCAACGGGGGGGACAGGGGCATCAATGAGCAGTTCTTC. Residues: CASTNGGDRGINEQFF.

V gene TRBV7-8 combines with J gene TRBJ2-5, with 9 bases identical to TRBD1. Germline CDR1 SGHVS, CDR2 FQNEAQ. The CDR3 covers 15 residues. V dropped 3 bases and J dropped 5; count of bases not matched to a gene: 7. CDR3 DNA: TGTGCCAGCAGCTTTTGGACAGGGGTCGAGGAGACCCAGTACTTC. This gives the protein CASSFWTGVEETQYF.

Regarding this clonotype: It is likely a read error, because the conserved phenylalanine at the end of the CDR3 is missing. This sequence joins TRBV7-2 and TRBJ2-1, with 9 positions matching TRBD2. The germline gives CDR1 SGHTA, CDR2 FQGNSA. V shed 0 bases, J shed 9 bases, and the junction held 6 bases outside the gene matches. CDR3 size: 15 residues. This chain's CDR3 is CASSLAVSGSGEQFS. DNA for the CDR3: TGTGCCAGCAGCTTAGCCGTTAGCGGGAGTGGTGAGCAGTTCTCC.

CDR3 loop: CASSYLSLGTGELFF. CDR3 DNA: TGTGCCAGCAGTTACTTAAGTTTGGGCACCGGGGAGCTGTTTTTT. This chain joins TRBV6-5 and TRBJ2-2; D remains unclear. The CDR3 covers 15 residues. CDR1 is MNHEY, CDR2 SVGAGI, per germline. Trimming pared 1 base from V and 4 bases from J, leaving 10 bases between.

This clonotype came up a few times. The CDR3 bases are TGTGCCAGTAGTATAGTAAACGGGGGCTACACCTTC. It translates to CASSIVNGGYTF. V usage is TRBV19 and J usage is TRBJ1-2, with D unresolved. The CDR3 length is 12 residues. CDR1 and CDR2 (germline): LNHDA, SQIVND (reference sequence). Trimming took off 1 base at V and 8 bases at J, with 8 bases between the two ends.

This chain connects TRBV9 to TRBJ1-6; a possible D gene is TRBD1 (6 bases). The CDR3 has 16 amino acids. V shed 4 bases and J shed 7 bases, with 18 bases lying between them. Germline V lookup: CDR1 SGDLS, CDR2 YYNGEE. The CDR3, as DNA: TGTGCCAGCAGCAACCGAAGGGGGTTGGAGAATTCACCCCTCCACTTT. It specifies CASSNRRGLENSPLHF.

The V and J genes are TRBV27 and TRBJ1-4, with D uncertain. Looked up from germline, CDR1 is MNHEY and CDR2 is SMNVEV (reference sequence). The ends were cut back, 4 bases at V and 0 bases at J, with 3 bases in the middle. CDR3 length: 13 amino acids. The CDR3 protein is CASSSATNEKLFF. CDR3 DNA: TGTGCCAGCAGTTCCGCAACTAATGAAAAACTGTTTTTT.

This chain joins TRBV7-6 and TRBJ2-7, with TRBD2 as a possible D gene (5 bases). The CDR3 runs to 14 residues. Germline CDR1 reads SGHVS; CDR2 reads FNYEAQ. Trimming pared 5 bases from V and 3 bases from J, leaving 14 bases between. CDR3 loop: CASSLNQRSYEQYF. In DNA form, the CDR3 reads TGTGCCAGCAGCCTAAATCAGCGGAGCTACGAGCAGTACTTC.

This clonotype appeared a few times. This sequence joins TRBV2 and TRBJ1-6; tentatively, D is TRBD1 (6 bases). Deletions cut 7 bases from V and 0 bases from J, with 10 bases between. The CDR3 has 15 amino acids. Germline V lookup: CDR1 SNHLY, CDR2 FYNNEI. CDR3 region: CASKDSSSYNSPLHF. The DNA of the CDR3 is TGTGCCAGCAAGGACAGTAGCTCCTATAATTCACCCCTCCACTTT.

This clonotype was recorded many times. The chain has TRBV5-1 and TRBJ1-2; D not resolved. Germline CDR1 reads SGHRS; CDR2 reads YFSETQ. V was clipped by 0 bases and J by 2 bases, with 8 bases between them. The CDR3 runs 14 residues. CDR3 residues: CASSLDFENYGYTF. Written as DNA, the CDR3 is TGCGCCAGCAGCTTGGATTTCGAAAACTATGGCTACACCTTC.

The V gene is TRBV27, the J gene TRBJ1-1; tentative D call: TRBD1 (5 bases). Germline-derived CDR1 and CDR2 are MNHEY and SMNVEV (reference sequence). With 1 base removed from V and 3 bases from J, the gap between germline ends came to 12 bases. The CDR3 totals 15 residues. The chain's CDR3 is CASSLLGRRDTEAFF. The DNA for the CDR3 is TGTGCCAGCAGTTTATTGGGACGGAGAGACACTGAAGCTTTCTTT.

This clonotype appeared many times. The chain has TRBV20-1 and TRBJ2-3; 7 nucleotides agree with TRBD2. The V segment lost 3 bases and the J segment 2 bases; nucleotides outside the gene matches: 11. CDR3 length: 16 amino acids. Germline lookup yields CDR1 DFQATT and CDR2 SNEGSKA (reference sequence). The CDR3 spells CSASTPSGEATDTQYF. The CDR3 DNA reads as TGCAGTGCTAGTACCCCAAGCGGGGAAGCCACAGATACGCAGTATTTT.

The V gene is TRBV15, the J gene TRBJ1-5; D might be TRBD1 (5 bases). V was shortened by 0 bases and J by 4 bases, with 10 bases between the two germline ends. This CDR3 is built from 15 residues. Germline CDR1 and CDR2: LNHNV and YYDKDF (reference sequence). The DNA for the CDR3 is TGTGCCACCAGCAGAGATTTGGGGGGAAATCAGCCCCAGCATTTT. Protein sequence: CATSRDLGGNQPQHF.

V usage is TRBV9 and J usage is TRBJ1-3; D not resolved. V was pared by 2 bases and J by 0 bases, with 6 bases between. The CDR3 loop spans 14 amino acids. Germline-derived CDR1 and CDR2 are SGDLS and YYNGEE. The CDR3 spells CASSVGASGNTIYF. CDR3 nucleotide sequence: TGTGCCAGCAGCGTGGGTGCCTCTGGAAACACCATATATTTT.

In this sample, this clonotype turned up many times. The chain couples TRBV16 to TRBJ1-1; D is uncertain. Germline CDR1 reads KGHSY; CDR2 reads FQNENV. CDR3 length: 14 amino acids. V gave up 2 bases and J gave up 2 bases, with 9 bases separating them. The CDR3 is CASSQRTRNTEAFF. DNA for the CDR3: TGTGCCAGCAGCCAACGGACGCGAAACACTGAAGCTTTCTTT.

With regard to this clonotype: A much larger clone differs from this one at a single base, so this may be a read error. The V call is TRBV9, the J call TRBJ2-1, with a tentative D call TRBD1 (6 bases). V lost 2 bases and J lost 3, with 12 bases in between. The CDR3 is made up of 15 amino acids. Germline loops: CDR1 SGDLS, CDR2 YYNGEE. For the CDR3, the DNA is TGTGCCAGCAGCGTTTCAGGGGAGCTCTACAATGAGCAGTTCTTC. It translates to CASSVSGELYNEQFF.

V is TRBV25-1 and J is TRBJ1-2; no clear D. Trimming removed 1 base from V and 4 bases from J, with 13 bases in between. The CDR3 contains 15 residues. CDR1 MGHDK and CDR2 SYGVNS come from the germline V gene. The CDR3 loop reads CASSELTPGLYGYTF. CDR3 in DNA: TGTGCCAGCAGTGAATTAACTCCAGGCCTCTATGGCTACACCTTC.

In this sample, this clonotype turned up a few times. The gene calls are TRBV7-2 and TRBJ2-3; D unresolved. The ends were cut back, 5 bases at V and 6 bases at J, with 12 bases in the middle. The CDR3 totals 13 residues. Germline V gives CDR1 SGHTA, CDR2 FQGNSA. In DNA, the CDR3 is TGTGCCAGCAGCCCAACGCCTGTGGATACGCAGTATTTT. Its translation: CASSPTPVDTQYF.

This clonotype is a singleton in its sample. This chain joins TRBV7-2 and TRBJ1-1; 8 bases line up with TRBD1. This CDR3 spans 12 amino acids. The ends lost 5 bases at V and 8 bases at J; junction bases unmatched: 4. The V gene's germline CDR1 is SGHTA and CDR2 FQGNSA. CDR3 sequence (DNA): TGTGCCAGCAGCCCCGCAGGGGGCGAAGCTTTCTTT. Residues: CASSPAGGEAFF.

V and J are TRBV30 and TRBJ1-6, with a tentative D call TRBD1 (5 bases). CDR3 length equals 16 residues. Between the trimmed V and J ends, which lost 0 bases and 8 bases, there was a span of 17 bases. From germline, CDR1 is GTSNPN and CDR2 SVGIG (reference sequence). CDR3 sequence (DNA): TGTGCCTGGAGTGTTGGGACGAGCGGAAACGATTCACCCCTCCACTTT. Residues: CAWSVGTSGNDSPLHF.